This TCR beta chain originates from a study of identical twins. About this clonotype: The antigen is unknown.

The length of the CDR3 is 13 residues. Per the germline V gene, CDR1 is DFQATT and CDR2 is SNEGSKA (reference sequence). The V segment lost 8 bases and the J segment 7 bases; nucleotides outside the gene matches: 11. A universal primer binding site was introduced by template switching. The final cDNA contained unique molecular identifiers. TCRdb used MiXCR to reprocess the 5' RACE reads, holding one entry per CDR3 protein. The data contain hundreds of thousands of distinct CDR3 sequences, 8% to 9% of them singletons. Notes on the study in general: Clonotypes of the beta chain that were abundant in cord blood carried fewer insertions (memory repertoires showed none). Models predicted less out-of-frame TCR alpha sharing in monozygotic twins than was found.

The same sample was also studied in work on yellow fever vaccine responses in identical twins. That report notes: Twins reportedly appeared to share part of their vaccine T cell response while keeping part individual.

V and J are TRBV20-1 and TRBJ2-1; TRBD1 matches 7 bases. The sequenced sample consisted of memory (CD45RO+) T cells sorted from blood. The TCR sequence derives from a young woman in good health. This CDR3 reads CSSQWDRYNEQFF. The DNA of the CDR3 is TGCAGTTCTCAATGGGACAGATATAATGAGCAGTTCTTC.